This TCR beta chain was sequenced during a study of Ad26.COV2.S vaccination and SARS-CoV-2 variants. Looked up from germline, CDR1 is SGDLS and CDR2 is YYNGEE. Trimming pared 0 bases from V and 3 bases from J, leaving 11 bases between. The length of the CDR3 is 15 residues. Stated treatment: around 19 received Ad26.COV2.S at low or high dose, single or two shots; several received placebo; per-sample allocation not given. Specimens were obtained on day 63 following the first vaccine or placebo injection. Here immunoSEQ multiplex PCR was the method, and the copy in TCRdb shows in-frame clones only, minus some. The sample includes more than 400,000 clones, around 92% of them seen just once. General observations from the study: Total T cell responses, in the TCR breadth and depth analyses, may have been underestimated.

Regarding this clone: Antigen unknown.

The sequence was obtained from a person between 18 and 65 years old who received the Ad26.COV2.S COVID-19 vaccine or a placebo. This specimen was peripheral blood, taken in a trial of Ad26.COV2.S vaccine versus placebo. The chain joins TRBV9 to TRBJ2-3, with D unresolved. CDR3 sequence: CASSVGGYSTDTQYF. CDR3 bases: TGTGCCAGCAGCGTAGGCGGCTATTCTACAGATACGCAGTATTTT.